This T cell receptor (beta chain) originates from a study of OX40 agonist ivuxolimab in advanced cancers. Autoimmune disease history or systemic immunosuppression meant exclusion. The protocol was immunoSEQ multiplex PCR, while the TCRdb copy is restricted to in-frame clones and leaves out a portion. The table has about 67,000 clones, over 70% seen once. There are 13 residues in the CDR3. Trimming stripped 4 bases from V and 6 bases from J, with 9 bases between. Germline-derived CDR1 and CDR2 are SGHTA and FQGTGA. The input for sequencing was CD4+ or CD8+ T cells sorted from blood, taken in a trial of the OX40 agonist ivuxolimab. The sequence derives from an adult with an advanced solid tumor such as melanoma, head and neck, liver or kidney cancer. V usage is TRBV7-3 and J usage is TRBJ2-2; D perhaps matches TRBD2 (5 bases). The CDR3: CASSSEGPGELFF. Written as DNA, the CDR3 is TGTGCCAGCAGCTCAGAGGGCCCCGGGGAGCTGTTTTTT. The full variable domain, with the rest looked up from reference TRBV7-3 and TRBJ2-2, is GAGVSQTPSNKVTEKGKYVELRCDPISGHTALYWYRQSLGQGPEFLIYFQGTGAADDSGLPNDRFFAVRPEGSVSTLKIQRTERGDSAVYLCASSSEGPGELFFGEGSRLTVL.